This TCR beta chain was captured by sequencing in a study of T cell clones after liver transplantation. Notes on this clone: Its antigen is currently unknown.

General study results and limits: Donor-reactive sequences fell more than third party-reactive ones, suggesting partial deletion.

The CDR3 loop spans 16 amino acids. The V end was cut by 0 bases, the J end by 3 bases, with 15 bases between. Germline V gene lookup returns CDR1 SGHDN and CDR2 FVKESK. TCRdb's copy holds only in-frame clones and misses some; the assay was immunoSEQ multiplex PCR. Here the sample spans fewer than 20,000 clones, approximately 90% being singletons. Sample: CD8+ T cells from blood, taken about 46 months after liver transplant. This chain links TRBV14 with TRBJ2-7, with a tentative D call TRBD2 (6 bases). The sequence was collected from a human patient who received a liver transplant. These T cells may partly come from the graft donor. CDR3 protein: CASSQEGEVRIYEQYF. The CDR3 DNA sequence: TGTGCCAGCAGCCAAGAAGGGGAGGTGCGAATCTACGAGCAGTACTTC.